This TCR beta chain emerged from a study of OX40 agonist ivuxolimab in advanced cancers. At the level of the study: One patient with hepatocellular carcinoma and two with cutaneous melanoma, three in all, had partial responses.

TCRdb's copy holds only in-frame clones and misses some; the assay was immunoSEQ multiplex PCR. The sample gives 5,000 to 6,000 clones, roughly 88% of which show up once; over 30% is in the top ten. The study's findings and limits: No antigen was identified for the clonally expanded peripheral T cells. The CD4+ and CD8+ T cells in the blood had expanded clonally by week 6 at 0.1 to 3.0 mg/kg.

Blood sampling took place at baseline, cycle 4 day 1, and cycle 7 day 1. As regards this clone: Its antigen is currently unknown.

This CDR3 has 13 residues. With 3 bases removed from V and 2 bases from J, the gap between germline ends came to 7 bases. Germline CDR1 is MNHNS and CDR2 is SASEGT. Sequenced material: CD4+ or CD8+ T cells sorted from blood, taken in a trial of the OX40 agonist ivuxolimab. The receptor was derived from an adult with an advanced solid tumor such as melanoma, head and neck, liver or kidney cancer. The chain joins TRBV6-1 to TRBJ2-5; D gene ambiguous. In DNA, the CDR3 is TGTGCCAGCAGTGAGGCGGAGCAAGAGACCCAGTACTTC. As protein: CASSEAEQETQYF.